This TCR beta chain was retrieved from a study of blood T cell repertoires in COVID-19 (TCRdb year 2020). Some background on the complete study: Collaborator samples came from the United States, Italy and Spain and covered acute and convalescent phases of COVID-19. The material from the prospective study consisted of cDNA or gDNA derived from T cells, B-cell-depleted T cells, or PBMCs. Deeply sampled blood TCRbeta repertoires from subjects exposed to, actively infected with, or recovered from COVID-19 were included in the dataset. The repertoires were released in a freely available public database intended as a resource for research on the immune response to SARS-CoV-2. The samples were drawn from the first 160 participants of the ongoing ImmuneRACE study and from over 950 subjects provided by 6 global collaborators. Nearly every sample came with metadata listing a de-identified subject ID, COVID-19 status, age in years and sex. Where available, HLA class I and class II types were obtained from metadata supplied by the sample provider rather than from assay-based typing.

Participants in the prospective study were enrolled through a virtual design, were aged roughly 18 to 95 years, and lived in approximately 25 United States geographic areas. Cohort assignment in the prospective study relied on participant-reported clinical history from a screening survey and a study questionnaire. For ImmuneRACE Cohort 3, a participant was defined as recovered based on two consecutive negative NP/OP PCR tests, clearance by a healthcare professional, or resolution of symptoms. In the prospective study, mobile phlebotomists collected whole blood, serum and a nasopharyngeal or oropharyngeal swab from each participant. Participants in the prospective study had the option to provide additional blood draws and questionnaires over a 2-month period. Before DNA extraction, blood samples from the prospective study were shipped at room temperature or frozen. Note on this clone: Its antigen remains unidentified. One base away there is no much larger clone; base qualities are not given.

Broader findings and caveats from the paper: The quantity of clinical and demographic metadata differed by source and by participant and was supplied without curation.

TCRbeta CDR3 regions were amplified from genomic DNA by means of the immunoSEQ Assay, a bias-controlled multiplex PCR. In the paper's pipeline: The number of nucleated cells in each sample was estimated by amplification of reference gene primers within the assay. Sequence reads were collapsed and filtered to measure the absolute abundance of every unique TCRbeta CDR3 rearrangement. For each sample, productive Simpson clonality was calculated by taking the square root of Simpson's diversity index across productive rearrangements. Imported from immuneACCESS, the table was reduced by TCRdb to in-frame sequences with V and J called. These copies leave out some clones; in studies compared against another copy, an unresolved V gene accounts for under half, and the cause of the remainder is not known. V, J and clone size are taken as reported in that table, and D and trimming were inferred from the DNA itself. The sample includes some 300,000 clones, with about nine tenths observed a single time. More than 9% of the sample belongs to the ten largest clones.

The sample comprised PBMCs or T cells enriched from blood (not recorded which). This TCR was recovered from a woman under 40 who had recovered from COVID-19.

The CDR3 protein is CASSYSWGAEAFF. The bases are TGTGCCAGCAGTTACTCATGGGGGGCTGAAGCTTTCTTT. The chain employs TRBV6-5 and TRBJ1-1, with a weak D call of TRBD1 (5 bases match). For CDR1 and CDR2, the germline V gene lists MNHEY and SVGAGI. Trimming at the junction amounts to 0 bases on V and 6 bases on J, and the germline ends lie 8 bases apart. From the cysteine through the phenylalanine, the CDR3 covers 13 amino acids. The read is trimmed to its CDR3 DNA, 39 bases read in frame from base 1.